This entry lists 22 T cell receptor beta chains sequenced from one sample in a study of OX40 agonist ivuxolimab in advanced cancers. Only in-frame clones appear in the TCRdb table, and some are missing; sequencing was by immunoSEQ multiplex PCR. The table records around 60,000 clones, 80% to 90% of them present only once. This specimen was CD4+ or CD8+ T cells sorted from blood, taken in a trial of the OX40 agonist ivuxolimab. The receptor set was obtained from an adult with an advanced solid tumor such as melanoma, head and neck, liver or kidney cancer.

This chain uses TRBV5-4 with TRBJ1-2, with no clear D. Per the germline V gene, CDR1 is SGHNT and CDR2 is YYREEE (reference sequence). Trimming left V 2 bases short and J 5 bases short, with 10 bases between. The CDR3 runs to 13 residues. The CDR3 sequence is CASSLHPSYGYTF. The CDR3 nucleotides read TGTGCCAGCAGCTTACATCCGAGTTATGGCTACACCTTC.

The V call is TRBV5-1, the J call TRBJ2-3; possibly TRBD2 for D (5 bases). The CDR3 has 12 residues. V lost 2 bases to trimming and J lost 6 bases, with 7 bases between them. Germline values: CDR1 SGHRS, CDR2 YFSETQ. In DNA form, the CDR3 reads TGCGCCAGCAGCTTCCCGGGGGATACGCAGTATTTT. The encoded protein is CASSFPGDTQYF.

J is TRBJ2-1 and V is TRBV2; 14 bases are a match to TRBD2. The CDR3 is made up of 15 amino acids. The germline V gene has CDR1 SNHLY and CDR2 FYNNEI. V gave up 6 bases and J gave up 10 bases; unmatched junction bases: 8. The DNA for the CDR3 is TGTGCCAGCAGGAGACTAGCGGGAGGGCCAGTGGAGCAGTTCTTC. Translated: CASRRLAGGPVEQFF.

The CDR3, as DNA: TGTGCCAGCAGCTTAGATCGGGGAGAATGGGAGACCCAGTACTTC. Translating it yields CASSLDRGEWETQYF. The chain is built from TRBV7-2 and TRBJ2-5, with D perhaps TRBD2 (5 bases). V dropped 1 base and J dropped 5 bases, with 14 bases sitting between them. The CDR3 is 15 amino acids. Looked up from germline, CDR1 is SGHTA and CDR2 is FQGNSA.

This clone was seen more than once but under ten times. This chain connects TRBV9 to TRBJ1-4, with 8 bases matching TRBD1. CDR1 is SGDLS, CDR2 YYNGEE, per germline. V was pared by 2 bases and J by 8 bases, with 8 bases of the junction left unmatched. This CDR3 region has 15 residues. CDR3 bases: TGTGCCAGCAGCGTCCAGACAGGACAGGGAGAAAAACTGTTTTTT. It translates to CASSVQTGQGEKLFF. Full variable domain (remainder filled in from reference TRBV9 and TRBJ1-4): DSGVTQTPKHLITATGQRVTLRCSPRSGDLSVYWYQQSLDQGLQFLIQYYNGEERAKGNILERFSAQQFPDLHSELNLSSLELGDSALYFCASSVQTGQGEKLFFGSGTQLSVL.

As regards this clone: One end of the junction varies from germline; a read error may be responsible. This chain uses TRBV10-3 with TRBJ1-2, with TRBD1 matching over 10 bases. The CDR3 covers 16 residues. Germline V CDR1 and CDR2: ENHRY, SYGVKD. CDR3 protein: CAISGAGQGVYYGHTF. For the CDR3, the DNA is TGTGCCATCAGTGGAGCCGGACAGGGGGTTTACTATGGCCACACCTTC.

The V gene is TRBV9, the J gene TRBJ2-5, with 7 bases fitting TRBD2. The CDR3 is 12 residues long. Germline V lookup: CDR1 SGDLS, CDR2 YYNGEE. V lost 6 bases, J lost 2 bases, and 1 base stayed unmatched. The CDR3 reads CASTSGQETQYF. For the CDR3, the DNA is TGTGCCAGCACTAGCGGACAAGAGACCCAGTACTTC.

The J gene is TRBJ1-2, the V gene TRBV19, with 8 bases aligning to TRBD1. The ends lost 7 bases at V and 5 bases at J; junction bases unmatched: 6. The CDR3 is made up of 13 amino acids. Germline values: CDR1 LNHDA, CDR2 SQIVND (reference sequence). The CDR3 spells CASIPGTGYGYTF. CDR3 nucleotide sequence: TGTGCCAGTATACCTGGGACAGGATATGGCTACACCTTC.

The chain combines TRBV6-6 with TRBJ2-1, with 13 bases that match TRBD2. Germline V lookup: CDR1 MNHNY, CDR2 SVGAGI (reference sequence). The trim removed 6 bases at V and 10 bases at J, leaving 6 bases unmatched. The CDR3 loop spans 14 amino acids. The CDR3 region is CASSQLAGGLEQFF. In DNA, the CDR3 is TGTGCCAGCAGCCAACTAGCGGGAGGGCTAGAGCAGTTCTTC.

The CDR3 loop reads CASSSGQGVGYTF. The CDR3 region has the DNA TGTGCCAGCAGCTCCGGACAGGGGGTCGGCTACACCTTC. This chain links TRBV5-8 with TRBJ1-2; the match to TRBD1 covers 10 bases. CDR3 length: 13 residues. Germline V gives CDR1 SGHTS, CDR2 YDEGEE. Losses at the gene ends were 3 bases for V and 8 bases for J; bases not matched to a gene: 4.

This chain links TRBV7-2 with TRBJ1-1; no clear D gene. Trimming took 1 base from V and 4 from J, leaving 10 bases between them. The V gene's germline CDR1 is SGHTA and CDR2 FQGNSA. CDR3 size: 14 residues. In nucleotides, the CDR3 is TGTGCCAGCAGCTTAGTAAGGGCAGTCACTGAAGCTTTCTTT. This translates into CASSLVRAVTEAFF.

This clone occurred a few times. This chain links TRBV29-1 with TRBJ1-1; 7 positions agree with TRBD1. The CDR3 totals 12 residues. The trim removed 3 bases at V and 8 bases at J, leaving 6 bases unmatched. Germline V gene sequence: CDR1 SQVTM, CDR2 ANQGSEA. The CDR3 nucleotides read TGCAGCGTTGAGGATACAGGGGCGGAAGCTTTCTTT. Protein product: CSVEDTGAEAFF. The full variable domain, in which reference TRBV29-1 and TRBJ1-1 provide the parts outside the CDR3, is SAVISQKPSRDICQRGTSLTIQCQVDSQVTMMFWYRQQPGQSLTLIATANQGSEATYESGFVIDKFPISRPNLTFSTLTVSNMSPEDSSIYLCSVEDTGAEAFFGQGTRLTVV.

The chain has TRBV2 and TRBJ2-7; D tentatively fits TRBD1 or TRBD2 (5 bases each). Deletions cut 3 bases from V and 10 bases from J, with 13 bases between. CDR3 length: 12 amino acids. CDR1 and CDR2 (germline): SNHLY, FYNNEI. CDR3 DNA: TGTGCCAGCAGTGAGAGGGGCGTGGGACAGTACGTC. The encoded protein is CASSERGVGQYV.

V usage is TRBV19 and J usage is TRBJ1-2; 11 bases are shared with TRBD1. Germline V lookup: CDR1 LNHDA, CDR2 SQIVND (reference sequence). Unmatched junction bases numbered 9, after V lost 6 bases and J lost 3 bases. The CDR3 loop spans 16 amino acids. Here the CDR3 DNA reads TGTGCCAGTAGGCCGGACAGGGGGCGAGGGGACTATGGCTACACCTTC. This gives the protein CASRPDRGRGDYGYTF.

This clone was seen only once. CDR3 residues: CASSIGEGVGNTEAFF. In DNA, the CDR3 is TGTGCCAGTAGTATCGGTGAGGGGGTAGGGAACACTGAAGCTTTCTTT. The chain employs TRBV19 and TRBJ1-1; TRBD1 is a possible D gene (6 bases). Between the trimmed V and J ends, which lost 3 bases and 1 base, there was a span of 15 bases. Germline lookup yields CDR1 LNHDA and CDR2 SQIVND (reference sequence). CDR3 length: 16 residues.

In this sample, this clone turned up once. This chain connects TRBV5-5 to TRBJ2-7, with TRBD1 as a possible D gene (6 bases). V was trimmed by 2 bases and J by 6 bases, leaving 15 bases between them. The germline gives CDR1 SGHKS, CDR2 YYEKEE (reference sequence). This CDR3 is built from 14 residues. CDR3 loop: CASSLSLPQGEQYV. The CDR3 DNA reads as TGTGCCAGCAGCTTATCACTCCCACAGGGCGAGCAGTACGTC.

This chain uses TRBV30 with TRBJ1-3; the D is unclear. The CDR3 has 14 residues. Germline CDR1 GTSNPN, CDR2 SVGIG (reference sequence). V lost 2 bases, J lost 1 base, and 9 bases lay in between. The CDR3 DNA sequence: TGTGCCTGGAGTATTCCGGGTTCTGGAAACACCATATATTTT. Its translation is CAWSIPGSGNTIYF.

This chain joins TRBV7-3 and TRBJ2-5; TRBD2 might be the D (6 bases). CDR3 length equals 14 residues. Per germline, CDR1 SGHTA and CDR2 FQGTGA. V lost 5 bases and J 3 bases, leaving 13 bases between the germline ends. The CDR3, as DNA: TGTGCCAGCAGCCCATTAGCGGCGAAAGAGACCCAGTACTTC. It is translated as CASSPLAAKETQYF.

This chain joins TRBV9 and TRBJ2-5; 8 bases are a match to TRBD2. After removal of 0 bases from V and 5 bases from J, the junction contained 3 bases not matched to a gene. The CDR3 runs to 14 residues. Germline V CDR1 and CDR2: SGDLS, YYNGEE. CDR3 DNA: TGTGCCAGCAGCGTAGGGCCGGGAGGGGAGACCCAGTACTTC. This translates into CASSVGPGGETQYF.

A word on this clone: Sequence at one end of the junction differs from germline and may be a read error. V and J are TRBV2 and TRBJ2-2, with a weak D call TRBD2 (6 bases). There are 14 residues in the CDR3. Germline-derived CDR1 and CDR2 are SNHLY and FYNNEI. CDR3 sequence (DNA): TGTGCCAGCAGTGGCTGGGAGAACACCGGGGGGCTGTTTTTT. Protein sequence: CASSGWENTGGLFF.

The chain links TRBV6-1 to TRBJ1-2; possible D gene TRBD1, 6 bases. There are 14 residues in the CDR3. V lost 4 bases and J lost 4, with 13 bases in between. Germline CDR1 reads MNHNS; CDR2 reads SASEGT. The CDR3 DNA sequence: TGTGCCAGCAGTGTCGCGGACAGATTCTATGGCTACACCTTC. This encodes CASSVADRFYGYTF.

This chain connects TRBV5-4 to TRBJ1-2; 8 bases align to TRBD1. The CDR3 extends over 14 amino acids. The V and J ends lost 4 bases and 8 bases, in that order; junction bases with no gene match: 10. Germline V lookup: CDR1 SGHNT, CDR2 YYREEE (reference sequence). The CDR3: CASSNIRGHGGYTF. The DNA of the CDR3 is TGTGCCAGCAGCAACATCAGGGGGCATGGGGGCTACACCTTC.